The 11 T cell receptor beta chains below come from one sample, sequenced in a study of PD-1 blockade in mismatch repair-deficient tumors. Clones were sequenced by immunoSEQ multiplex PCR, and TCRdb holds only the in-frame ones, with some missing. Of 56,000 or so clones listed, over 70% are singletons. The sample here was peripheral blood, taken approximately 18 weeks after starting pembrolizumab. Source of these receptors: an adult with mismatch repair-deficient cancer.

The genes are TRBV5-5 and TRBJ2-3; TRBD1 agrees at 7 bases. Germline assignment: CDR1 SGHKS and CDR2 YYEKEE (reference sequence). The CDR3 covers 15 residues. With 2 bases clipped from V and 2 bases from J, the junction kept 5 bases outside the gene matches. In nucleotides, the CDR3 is TGTGCCAGCAGCTTCGGTACAGGGGACACAGATACGCAGTATTTT. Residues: CASSFGTGDTDTQYF.

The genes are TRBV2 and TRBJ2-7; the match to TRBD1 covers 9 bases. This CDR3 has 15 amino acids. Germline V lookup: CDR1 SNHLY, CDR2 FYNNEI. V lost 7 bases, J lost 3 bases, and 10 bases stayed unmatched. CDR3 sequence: CASTDYETGGYEQYF. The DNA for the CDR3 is TGTGCCAGCACCGACTATGAGACAGGGGGCTACGAGCAGTACTTC.

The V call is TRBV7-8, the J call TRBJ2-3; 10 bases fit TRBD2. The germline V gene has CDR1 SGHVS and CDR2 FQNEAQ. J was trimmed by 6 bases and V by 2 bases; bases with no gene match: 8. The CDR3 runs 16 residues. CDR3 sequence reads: CASSLLAGEGGDTQYF. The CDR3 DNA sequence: TGTGCCAGCAGCTTACTAGCGGGGGAGGGCGGGGATACGCAGTATTTT.

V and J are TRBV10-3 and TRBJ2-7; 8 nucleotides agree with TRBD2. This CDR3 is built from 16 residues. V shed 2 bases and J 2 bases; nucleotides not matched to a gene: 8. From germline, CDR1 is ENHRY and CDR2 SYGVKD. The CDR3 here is CAISEPPGLGTYEQYF. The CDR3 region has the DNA TGTGCCATCAGTGAGCCTCCGGGACTAGGGACCTACGAGCAGTACTTC.

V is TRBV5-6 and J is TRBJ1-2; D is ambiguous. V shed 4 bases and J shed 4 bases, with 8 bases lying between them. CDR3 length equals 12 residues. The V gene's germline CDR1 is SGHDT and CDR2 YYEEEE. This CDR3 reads CASSAGSYGYTF. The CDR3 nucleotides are TGTGCCAGCAGCGCAGGATCCTATGGCTACACCTTC. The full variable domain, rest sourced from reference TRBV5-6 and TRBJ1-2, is DAGVTQSPTHLIKTRGQQVTLRCSPKSGHDTVSWYQQALGQGPQFIFQYYEEEERQRGNFPDRFSGHQFPNYSSELNVNALLLGDSALYLCASSAGSYGYTFGSGTRLTVV.

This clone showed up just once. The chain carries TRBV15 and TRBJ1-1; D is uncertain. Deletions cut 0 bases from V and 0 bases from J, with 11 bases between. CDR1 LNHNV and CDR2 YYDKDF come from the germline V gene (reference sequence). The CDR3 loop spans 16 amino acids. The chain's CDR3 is CATSREPGNLNTEAFF. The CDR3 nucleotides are TGTGCCACCAGCAGAGAGCCGGGGAATTTGAACACTGAAGCTTTCTTT.

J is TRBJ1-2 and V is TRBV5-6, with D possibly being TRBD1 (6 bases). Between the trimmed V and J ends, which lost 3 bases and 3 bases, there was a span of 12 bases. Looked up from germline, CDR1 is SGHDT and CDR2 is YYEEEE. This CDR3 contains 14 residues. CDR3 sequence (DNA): TGTGCCAGCAGCTCGGCGGACAGATACTATGGCTACACCTTC. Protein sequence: CASSSADRYYGYTF.

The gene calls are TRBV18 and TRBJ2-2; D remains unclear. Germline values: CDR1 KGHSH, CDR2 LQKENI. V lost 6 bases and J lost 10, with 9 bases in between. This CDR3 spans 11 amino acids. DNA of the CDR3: TGTGCCAGCTCTCCGGACGAGGAGCTGTTTTTT. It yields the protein CASSPDEELFF.

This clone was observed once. In DNA, the CDR3 is TGCGCCAGCAGCTTGGAAGACCTACGGGCAGATACGCAGTATTTT. This codes for CASSLEDLRADTQYF. The V call is TRBV5-1, the J call TRBJ2-3; no firm D call. Germline CDR1 is SGHRS and CDR2 is YFSETQ. Trimming cost V 0 bases and J 4 bases, with 12 bases left between them. CDR3 size: 15 residues.

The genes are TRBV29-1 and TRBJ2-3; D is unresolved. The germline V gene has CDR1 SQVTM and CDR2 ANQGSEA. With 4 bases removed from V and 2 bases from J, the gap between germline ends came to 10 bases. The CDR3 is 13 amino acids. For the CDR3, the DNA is TGCAGCGTTGTCCTCATAAACACAGATACGCAGTATTTT. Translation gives CSVVLINTDTQYF.

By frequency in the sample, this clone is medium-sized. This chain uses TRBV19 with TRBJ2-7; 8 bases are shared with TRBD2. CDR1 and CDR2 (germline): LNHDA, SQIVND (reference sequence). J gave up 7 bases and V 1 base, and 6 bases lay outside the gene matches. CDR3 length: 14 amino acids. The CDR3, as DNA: TGTGCCAGTAGTATAGGGGGACTAGTTGGTGAGCAGTACTTC. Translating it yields CASSIGGLVGEQYF. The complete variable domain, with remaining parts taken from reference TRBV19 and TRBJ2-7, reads DGGITQSPKYLFRKEGQNVTLSCEQNLNHDAMYWYRQDPGQGLRLIYYSQIVNDFQKGDIAEGYSVSREKKESFPLTVTSAQKNPTAFYLCASSIGGLVGEQYFGPGTRLTVT.